This T cell receptor (beta chain) was sequenced for a study of control samples from healthy donors and cancer patients. Here immunoSEQ multiplex PCR was the method, and the copy in TCRdb shows in-frame clones only, minus some. Among some 54,000 clones listed, around 97% were seen once. The CDR3 has 12 residues. V was trimmed by 7 bases and J by 1 base, leaving 10 bases between them. CDR1 and CDR2 from the germline V gene are SQVTM and ANQGSEA. Sequenced sample: blood. The sequence came from a young woman in good health. The chain has TRBV29-1 and TRBJ2-5, with a tentative D call TRBD1 (5 bases). The CDR3, as DNA: TGCAGCGCCTCAGGGCCCCAAGAGACCCAGTACTTC. This sequence encodes CSASGPQETQYF.